This T cell receptor (beta chain) was sequenced for a study of CD8+ T cells in alopecia areata. After isolation, RNA underwent reverse transcription to generate cDNA as the sequencing template. Sequencing was performed with immunoSEQ multiplex PCR; in TCRdb, only in-frame clones are kept and a portion is missing. This table holds tens of thousands of clones, just over 70% found once. V shed 0 bases, J shed 5 bases, and the junction held 7 bases outside the gene matches. This CDR3 contains 16 residues. CDR1 and CDR2 from the germline V gene are LGHNA and YSLEER. The treatment here: oral pan-JAK inhibitor, 5-10 mg twice daily. Sorting from PBMCs produced CD4+ and CD8+ T cells.

The TCR sequence derives from a human donor with alopecia areata. Sequences were derived from CD8+ T cells sorted from blood, sampled at roughly week 45, from a patient treated with tofacitinib. The chain carries TRBV4-3 and TRBJ2-4; 7 positions match TRBD2. CDR3 protein: CASSQEGEGTENIQYF. Written as DNA, the CDR3 is TGCGCCAGCAGCCAAGAAGGGGAGGGGACGGAAAACATTCAGTACTTC.